Shown below are 23 T cell receptor beta chains from a single sample sequenced in a study of cytomegalovirus exposure and HLA in healthy donors. The PCR was carried out with 60 Vbeta primers and 13 Jbeta primers. Only in-frame clones appear in the TCRdb table, and some are missing; sequencing was by immunoSEQ multiplex PCR. The table includes some 200,000 clones, around two thirds detected once. The sample consisted of PBMCs. These receptors all stem from a man in his forties in good health and CMV-seronegative.

This clone was counted only a few times. The chain is built from TRBV6-1 and TRBJ2-7; 7 nucleotides match TRBD1. Germline V CDR1 and CDR2: MNHNS, SASEGT. The CDR3 covers 15 residues. The J segment lost 3 bases and the V segment lost 2 bases, leaving 7 bases of the junction unmatched. As DNA, the CDR3 is TGTGCCAGCAGTGAAAAGGAGACAGGGAGCTACGAGCAGTACTTC. Amino acid sequence: CASSEKETGSYEQYF.

This chain links TRBV2 with TRBJ2-3, with D perhaps matching TRBD2 (5 bases). V lost 4 bases, J lost 4 bases, and 9 bases lay in between. The CDR3 runs to 13 residues. Per the germline V gene, CDR1 is SNHLY and CDR2 is FYNNEI. The CDR3: CASSVREPDTQYF. The CDR3 nucleotides read TGTGCCAGCAGTGTCCGGGAACCAGATACGCAGTATTTT. Looking up the rest from reference TRBV2 and TRBJ2-3 gives the full variable domain: EPEVTQTPSHQVTQMGQEVILRCVPISNHLYFYWYRQILGQKVEFLVSFYNNEISEKSEIFDDQFSVERPDGSNFTLKIRSTKLEDSAMYFCASSVREPDTQYFGPGTRLTVL.

This clone was counted between two and nine times. The chain combines TRBV4-2 with TRBJ2-3; 10 bases are shared with TRBD2. The CDR3 runs 15 residues. Germline V gene data show CDR1 as LGHNA and CDR2 as YNFKEQ. J was trimmed by 4 bases and V by 1 base; bases with no gene match: 2. Here the CDR3 reads CASSQAGLAADTQYF. As DNA, the CDR3 is TGTGCCAGCAGCCAAGCTGGACTAGCGGCAGATACGCAGTATTTT.

Worth noting for this clone: At one end the junction does not follow the germline gene, possibly because of a read error. The chain links TRBV7-7 to TRBJ2-3; 15 nucleotides align to TRBD2. Germline V gives CDR1 SSHAT, CDR2 FNYEAQ (reference sequence). CDR3 size: 16 residues. The CDR3 sequence: CASSPGLAGGSDTQYF. DNA for the CDR3: TGTGCTAGCAGCCCAGGACTAGCGGGAGGGTCAGATACGCAGTATTTT.

The V and J genes are TRBV6-5 and TRBJ1-2, with TRBD1 identical over 9 bases. Germline CDR1 and CDR2: MNHEY and SVGAGI. This CDR3 has 15 residues. V was clipped by 3 bases and J by 4 bases; unmatched bases: 6. CDR3 residues: CASSYTGTGSYGYTF. CDR3 bases: TGTGCCAGCAGTTATACAGGGACAGGGAGCTATGGCTACACCTTC.

The V call is TRBV5-1, the J call TRBJ2-3; possibly TRBD1 for D (5 bases). V dropped 4 bases and J dropped 0 bases, with 9 bases sitting between them. This CDR3 has 14 residues. CDR1 and CDR2 (germline): SGHRS, YFSETQ. CDR3 residues: CASSTGPSTDTQYF. As DNA, the CDR3 is TGCGCCAGCAGCACAGGACCAAGCACAGATACGCAGTATTTT.

The chain uses TRBV6-1 and TRBJ2-1; 10 bases agree with TRBD2. The CDR3 is 14 residues long. Germline-derived CDR1 and CDR2 are MNHNS and SASEGT. J gave up 7 bases and V 6 bases, and 6 bases lay outside the gene matches. CDR3 region: CASSSGLAWNEQFF. The CDR3 DNA is TGTGCCAGCAGCTCGGGACTAGCGTGGAATGAGCAGTTCTTC.

This chain joins TRBV29-1 and TRBJ1-1, with D possibly matching TRBD1 (6 bases). Germline CDR1 is SQVTM and CDR2 is ANQGSEA. CDR3 length equals 12 residues. The V gene lost 7 bases and the J gene lost 5 bases, with 14 bases spanning the gap. DNA of the CDR3: TGCAGCGCAAACAGGGATGGGACTGAAGCTTTCTTT. It encodes CSANRDGTEAFF.

The rearrangement links TRBV6-5 to TRBJ1-4, with 7 bases fitting TRBD1. Germline V gene lookup returns CDR1 MNHEY and CDR2 SVGAGI. Germline trimming cut 4 bases from V and 8 bases from J; bases unmatched to any gene: 7. The CDR3 consists of 14 residues. The DNA for the CDR3 is TGTGCCAGCAGTTCGAGACAGGGCGGGGAAAAACTGTTTTTT. Translation: CASSSRQGGEKLFF.

This clone was seen once. V gene TRBV5-5 combines with J gene TRBJ2-2; D unclear. The V gene's germline CDR1 is SGHKS and CDR2 YYEKEE (reference sequence). The CDR3 has 15 residues. The V and J ends lost 0 bases and 1 base respectively, with 7 bases between them. Here the CDR3 DNA reads TGTGCCAGCAGCTTGGGGTCGGGGAACACCGGGGAGCTGTTTTTT. Encoded protein: CASSLGSGNTGELFF.

This chain connects TRBV7-9 to TRBJ1-2; D gene uncertain. Trimming removed 3 bases from V and 6 bases from J, with 11 bases in between. This CDR3 is 13 amino acids long. Germline lookup yields CDR1 SEHNR and CDR2 FQNEAQ (reference sequence). Written as DNA, the CDR3 is TGTGCCAGCAGCTTTCCGTTAAGCGATGGCTACACCTTC. Its translation is CASSFPLSDGYTF.

V gene TRBV14 combines with J gene TRBJ2-7; 7 nucleotides align to TRBD2. This CDR3 has 14 amino acids. CDR1 and CDR2 (germline): SGHDN, FVKESK. Trimming took 4 bases from V and 3 from J; bases not matched to a gene: 6. The CDR3 nucleotides are TGTGCCAGCAGCCGTAGCGGGCCTTTCTACGAGCAGTACTTC. Protein: CASSRSGPFYEQYF.

The chain carries TRBV5-6 and TRBJ2-2, with 9 nucleotides matching TRBD2. In germline, CDR1 is SGHDT, CDR2 YYEEEE. V was pared by 5 bases and J by 5 bases, with 13 bases of the junction left unmatched. The CDR3 has 17 residues. CDR3: CASSSSGRQIITGELFF. The CDR3 nucleotides read TGTGCCAGCAGTTCGAGCGGGAGGCAAATCATAACCGGGGAGCTGTTTTTT.

The chain couples TRBV6-6 to TRBJ2-5; 11 nucleotides line up with TRBD2. The J call could be wrong; TRBJ2-7 is a better fit for the DNA end. This CDR3 comprises 13 residues. Germline V gene data show CDR1 as MNHNY and CDR2 as SVGAGI (reference sequence). The CDR3 DNA follows: TGTGCCAGCAGTTTCCTAGCGGGAGGCGAGCAGTACTTC. Translated, it gives CASSFLAGGEQYF.

The J gene is TRBJ2-7, the V gene TRBV7-2; D ambiguous. CDR1 is SGHTA, CDR2 FQGNSA, per germline. V lost 5 bases, J lost 0 bases, and 5 bases lay in between. This CDR3 region has 12 residues. The CDR3 DNA reads as TGTGCCAGCAGCACGAGCTCCTACGAGCAGTACTTC. Translation: CASSTSSYEQYF.

The chain uses TRBV5-1 and TRBJ1-4, with 10 bases matching TRBD1. With 4 bases clipped from V and 8 bases from J, the junction kept 11 bases outside the gene matches. The CDR3 loop spans 16 amino acids. CDR1 is SGHRS, CDR2 YFSETQ, per germline. CDR3 loop: CASSLTDRGQGEKLFF. The CDR3 DNA follows: TGCGCCAGCAGCCTTACCGACAGGGGGCAAGGAGAAAAACTGTTTTTT.

The J gene is TRBJ2-2, the V gene TRBV18, with D possibly matching TRBD2 (7 bases). CDR1 is KGHSH, CDR2 LQKENI, per germline. Trimming took off 0 bases at V and 4 bases at J, with 15 bases between the two ends. This CDR3 region has 17 residues. This CDR3 is CASSPPGGLAGTGELFF. The CDR3 DNA sequence: TGTGCCAGCTCACCACCGGGGGGGCTGGCTGGCACCGGGGAGCTGTTTTTT.

This clone was counted a few times. The chain employs TRBV10-3 and TRBJ2-1; D perhaps matches TRBD2 (6 bases). The germline V gene encodes CDR1 ENHRY and CDR2 SYGVKD. The V gene lost 10 bases and the J gene lost 2 bases, with 21 bases spanning the gap. This CDR3 has 16 residues. The CDR3 DNA is TGTGCCACCGGCCCCACTAGCCCTTTAACCTACAATGAGCAGTTCTTC. Translated, it gives CATGPTSPLTYNEQFF.

The chain uses TRBV12-5 and TRBJ2-3; no definite D call. This CDR3 spans 11 amino acids. V was trimmed by 5 bases and J by 6 bases, leaving 6 bases between them. Germline-derived CDR1 and CDR2 are LGHNT and FRNRAP. CDR3 amino acids: CASGGLDTQYF. The CDR3 DNA is TGTGCTAGTGGTGGCCTTGATACGCAGTATTTT.

The V and J genes are TRBV14 and TRBJ2-7; a weak D match, TRBD2 (7 bases). This CDR3 contains 15 residues. Per germline, CDR1 SGHDN and CDR2 FVKESK. Trimming left V 4 bases short and J 5 bases short, with 18 bases between. This CDR3 reads CASSPQVGGPNEQYF. The CDR3 DNA is TGTGCCAGCAGCCCCCAGGTCGGGGGGCCAAACGAGCAGTACTTC.

V gene TRBV13 combines with J gene TRBJ1-1; no clear D. The CDR3 runs 13 residues. Germline CDR1 is PRHDT and CDR2 is FYEKMQ (reference sequence). The V end was cut by 8 bases, the J end by 1 base, with 11 bases between. CDR3 region: CASARGRNTEAFF. The CDR3 DNA is TGTGCCAGCGCCCGGGGAAGGAACACTGAAGCTTTCTTT.

V gene TRBV7-3 combines with J gene TRBJ2-5; TRBD2 matches at 12 bases. V shed 2 bases, J shed 2 bases, and the junction held 6 bases outside the gene matches. This CDR3 contains 17 residues. CDR1 SGHTA and CDR2 FQGTGA come from the germline V gene. CDR3 amino acids: CASSLGPGLAGQETQYF. Written as DNA, the CDR3 is TGTGCCAGCAGCTTAGGCCCCGGACTAGCGGGACAAGAGACCCAGTACTTC.

V is TRBV30 and J is TRBJ1-2; D gene ambiguous. Germline V gene lookup returns CDR1 GTSNPN and CDR2 SVGIG (reference sequence). Between the trimmed V and J ends, which lost 1 base and 4 bases, there was a span of 16 bases. The CDR3 runs to 15 residues. The CDR3 loop reads CAWSARLIGPYGYTF. DNA for the CDR3: TGTGCCTGGAGTGCAAGACTAATAGGACCCTATGGCTACACCTTC.